This TCR beta chain was observed in a study of T cells in Graves' hyperthyroidism and ophthalmopathy. For this clonotype: This may be a read error, as it is one base from a much larger clone.

This CDR3 has 14 residues. The germline V gene encodes CDR1 ENHRY and CDR2 SYGVKD. V dropped 6 bases and J dropped 6 bases, with 17 bases sitting between them. The CDR3 regions of TCR beta were amplified from RNA transcripts. During a first-round RT-PCR of the TCR CDR3, the HTBI primer set was used. MiXCR was run by TCRdb on the multiplex PCR reads, yielding one entry per CDR3 protein. The repertoire holds some 300,000 distinct CDR3 sequences, 10% to 15% seen once, with 7.8% in the top ten. The receptor was derived from a woman in her twenties or thirties with Graves' hyperthyroidism that later progressed to Graves' ophthalmopathy. Sequencing was done on a sample of blood. The chain carries TRBV10-3 and TRBJ1-1; a possible D gene is TRBD1 (5 bases). CDR3 DNA: TGTGCCATCAGGGGCGACCCCCGGGACCCTGAAGCTTTCTTT. Translating gives CAIRGDPRDPEAFF.